The next 27 T cell receptor beta chains were all read from a single sample in a study of blood T cell repertoires in COVID-19. Clones were sequenced by immunoSEQ multiplex PCR, and TCRdb holds only the in-frame ones, with some missing. This sample has a few hundred thousand clones; 87% occur once, and the top ten carry 2% to 3%. Sequenced sample: peripheral blood. The receptors come from a man between 18 and 35 years old with active or convalescent COVID-19.

The genes are TRBV7-2 and TRBJ1-5, with D possibly TRBD1 on 5 matching bases. CDR1 SGHTA and CDR2 FQGNSA come from the germline V gene. This CDR3 region has 15 residues. V lost 1 base and J 0 bases, leaving 7 bases between the germline ends. The CDR3 reads CASSLVGLSNQPQHF. For the CDR3, the DNA is TGTGCCAGCAGCTTAGTGGGACTTAGCAATCAGCCCCAGCATTTT.

The chain carries TRBV7-9 and TRBJ1-3; D is uncertain. CDR1 and CDR2 (germline): SEHNR, FQNEAQ (reference sequence). The germline V and J ends were trimmed by 1 base and 0 bases, with 7 bases remaining between them. The CDR3 has 15 amino acids. The CDR3 nucleotides are TGTGCCAGCAGCTTAGGGCAATCCTCTGGAAACACCATATATTTT. Its translation: CASSLGQSSGNTIYF. The full variable domain, rest sourced from reference TRBV7-9 and TRBJ1-3, is DTGVSQNPRHKITKRGQNVTFRCDPISEHNRLYWYRQTLGQGPEFLTYFQNEAQLEKSRLLSDRFSAERPKGSFSTLEIQRTEQGDSAMYLCASSLGQSSGNTIYFGEGSWLTVV.

The gene calls are TRBV2 and TRBJ2-7, with 9 bases fitting TRBD2. With 6 bases clipped from V and 0 bases from J, the junction kept 3 bases outside the gene matches. CDR1 is SNHLY and CDR2 is FYNNEI in the germline V gene. The CDR3 runs 14 residues. The CDR3 loop reads CASSKLAGSYEQYF. CDR3 nucleotide sequence: TGTGCCAGCAGCAAACTAGCGGGCTCCTACGAGCAGTACTTC.

This clone showed up just once. The J gene is TRBJ1-5, the V gene TRBV6-5; 7 bases map to TRBD1. V trimming: 5 bases; J trimming: 1 base; junction bases outside the gene matches: 5. The CDR3 covers 15 residues. CDR1 and CDR2 (germline): MNHEY, SVGAGI. This chain's CDR3 is CASSHRGNSNQPQHF. CDR3 nucleotide sequence: TGTGCCAGCAGTCACAGGGGAAACAGCAATCAGCCCCAGCATTTT.

DNA for the CDR3: TGCGCCAGCAGCTTGACTAGGCCTCTTCCCGGGGAGCTGTTTTTT. It encodes CASSLTRPLPGELFF. The chain has TRBV5-1 and TRBJ2-2, with D possibly matching TRBD2 (5 bases). The CDR3 is 15 residues long. The V gene lost 1 base and the J gene lost 6 bases, with 13 bases spanning the gap. Per the germline V gene, CDR1 is SGHRS and CDR2 is YFSETQ.

V is TRBV27 and J is TRBJ1-2; D possibly corresponds to TRBD1 (5 bases). V lost 5 bases to trimming and J lost 5 bases, with 18 bases between them. The CDR3 extends over 15 amino acids. CDR1 MNHEY and CDR2 SMNVEV come from the germline V gene (reference sequence). This CDR3 reads CASSQKAGTPYGYTF. DNA of the CDR3: TGTGCCAGCAGTCAAAAGGCCGGGACTCCGTATGGCTACACCTTC.

The chain employs TRBV18 and TRBJ2-7; 7 bases fit TRBD2. V lost 3 bases, J lost 2 bases, and 4 bases stayed unmatched. This CDR3 is 14 amino acids long. Germline CDR1 KGHSH, CDR2 LQKENI. The CDR3 nucleotides read TGTGCCAGCTCACCGGAAGCGGGACCCTACGAGCAGTACTTC. Its translation: CASSPEAGPYEQYF.

This rearrangement joins TRBV7-9 to TRBJ2-7; 8 nucleotides line up with TRBD2. CDR1 and CDR2 (germline): SEHNR, FQNEAQ (reference sequence). The trim removed 3 bases at V and 0 bases at J, leaving 10 bases unmatched. The length of the CDR3 is 17 residues. The CDR3 region has the DNA TGTGCCAGCAGCTTTCCAGCGGGAGAACCCCTCTCCTACGAGCAGTACTTC. This sequence encodes CASSFPAGEPLSYEQYF.

V usage is TRBV5-1 and J usage is TRBJ2-1; D may be TRBD2 (7 bases). This CDR3 is 16 amino acids long. CDR1 is SGHRS and CDR2 is YFSETQ in the germline V gene. The V gene lost 4 bases and the J gene lost 4 bases, with 18 bases spanning the gap. The DNA of the CDR3 is TGCGCCAGCAGCGCCGGCCCGGGGGGCCCGTACAATGAGCAGTTCTTC. Its protein is CASSAGPGGPYNEQFF.

The chain employs TRBV2 and TRBJ2-1; 8 bases are shared with TRBD1. Per germline, CDR1 SNHLY and CDR2 FYNNEI. Trimming took 7 bases from V and 12 from J; bases not matched to a gene: 5. The CDR3 is 11 residues long. CDR3 sequence: CASIGTGVQFF. The CDR3 coding sequence is TGTGCCAGCATTGGGACAGGCGTGCAGTTCTTC.

This sequence joins TRBV5-1 and TRBJ1-5; D is possibly TRBD1 (5 bases). The CDR3 is 15 amino acids. Germline values: CDR1 SGHRS, CDR2 YFSETQ. Trimming took off 2 bases at V and 2 bases at J, with 11 bases between the two ends. CDR3 DNA sequence: TGCGCCAGCAGCTTCGGGGGAAGCGGCAATCAGCCCCAGCATTTT. Residues: CASSFGGSGNQPQHF.

CDR3: CASCPYLAGGPSGSEQYF. CDR3 sequence (DNA): TGTGCCAGCTGCCCATACCTAGCGGGAGGGCCATCTGGCTCCGAGCAGTACTTC. V usage is TRBV28 and J usage is TRBJ2-7, with 12 bases matching TRBD2. Germline lookup yields CDR1 MDHEN and CDR2 SYDVKM. V dropped 8 bases and J dropped 6; count of bases not matched to a gene: 20. CDR3 size: 18 residues.

This clone appeared once. The rearrangement links TRBV4-3 to TRBJ1-4; possible D gene TRBD1, 6 bases. The ends were cut back, 0 bases at V and 2 bases at J, with 13 bases in the middle. The CDR3 covers 17 residues. Germline CDR1 and CDR2: LGHNA and YSLEER. The CDR3 nucleotides are TGCGCCAGCAGCCAAGATCTCCCAGGGGCCACTAATGAAAAACTGTTTTTT. Its translation: CASSQDLPGATNEKLFF.

Notes on this clone: Other DNA sequences within the sample encode an identical CDR3. The V and J genes are TRBV18 and TRBJ1-1, with 8 bases identical to TRBD1. CDR3 length: 13 residues. The V gene end was trimmed by 6 bases and the J gene end by 2 bases; junction bases not matched to a gene: 2. CDR1 KGHSH and CDR2 LQKENI come from the germline V gene. CDR3 sequence (DNA): TGTGCCAGCTCGGGACAGGCAAACACTGAAGCTTTCTTT. Translation gives CASSGQANTEAFF. The whole variable domain, remainder taken from reference TRBV18 and TRBJ1-1, is NAGVMQNPRHLVRRRGQEARLRCSPMKGHSHVYWYRQLPEEGLKFMVYLQKENIIDESGMPKERFSAEFPKEGPSILRIQQVVRGDSAAYFCASSGQANTEAFFGQGTRLTVV.

This clone was recorded many times. The same CDR3 can be traced to other DNA sequences in this sample. The chain's CDR3 is CASSRGGLSYTF. The CDR3 DNA is TGTGCCAGCTCACGGGGGGGCCTGAGCTACACCTTC. The chain uses TRBV7-9 and TRBJ1-2; TRBD1 might be the D (6 bases). V was trimmed by 8 bases and J by 9 bases, leaving 16 bases between them. The CDR3 is 12 amino acids. In germline, CDR1 is SEHNR, CDR2 FQNEAQ (reference sequence).

The DNA of the CDR3 is TGTGCCAGCAGCGGACAACCGACGTCCAGGAGGGACAAAAACATTCAGTACTTC. Encoded protein: CASSGQPTSRRDKNIQYF. The rearrangement links TRBV14 to TRBJ2-4; tentative D call: TRBD2 (6 bases). The CDR3 is 18 amino acids. The V end was cut by 5 bases, the J end by 3 bases, with 23 bases between. The germline CDR1 and CDR2 sequences are SGHDN and FVKESK.

The chain uses TRBV23-1 and TRBJ1-3; D not resolved. TRBV23-1 is reported as an ORF; its role is uncertain. The V gene lost 0 bases and the J gene lost 2 bases, with 11 bases spanning the gap. The CDR3 spans 16 residues. As DNA, the CDR3 is TGCGCCAGCAGTCAATCTGGCCGGGTTCCTGGAAACACCATATATTTT. Residues: CASSQSGRVPGNTIYF.

The V gene is TRBV12-3 or TRBV12-4, the J gene TRBJ2-7; no clear D. The CDR3 is made up of 12 amino acids. The V end lost 6 bases, the J end lost 1 base, and 7 bases lay between the germline ends. CDR3 DNA: TGTGCCAGCAGATTTTCATCCTACGAGCAGTACTTC. This codes for CASRFSSYEQYF.

This clone was seen more than once but under ten times. The genes are TRBV10-3 and TRBJ1-3; D gene unclear. The CDR3 has 16 amino acids. In germline, CDR1 is ENHRY, CDR2 SYGVKD. V lost 6 bases and J lost 0, with 15 bases in between. The CDR3 DNA reads as TGTGCCATCAGCAACGTGGTGGAGCTCTCTGGAAACACCATATATTTT. Translated, it gives CAISNVVELSGNTIYF.

This sequence joins TRBV19 and TRBJ1-2, with a possible D match to TRBD1 (6 bases). V was cut by 5 bases and J by 4 bases, with 20 bases left in between. The CDR3 consists of 16 residues. Germline values: CDR1 LNHDA, CDR2 SQIVND (reference sequence). CDR3 amino acids: CASSFSTGNFGYGYTF. In nucleotides, the CDR3 is TGTGCCAGTAGTTTCAGCACAGGGAATTTCGGCTATGGCTACACCTTC.

The chain combines TRBV3-1 (or the pseudogene TRBV3-2) with TRBJ1-4, with 10 positions matching TRBD1. Losses at the gene ends were 6 bases for V and 3 bases for J; bases not matched to a gene: 4. Germline V gene lookup returns CDR1 LGHDT and CDR2 YNNKEL (reference sequence). The CDR3 has 15 residues. The CDR3 nucleotides are TGTGCCAGCAGTCGACAGGGGGCGGCTAATGAAAAACTGTTTTTT. Amino acid sequence: CASSRQGAANEKLFF.

This clone was observed a single time. This chain links TRBV24-1 with TRBJ2-2; 7 bases match TRBD1. V gave up 10 bases and J gave up 7 bases; unmatched junction bases: 8. Germline CDR1 KGHDR, CDR2 SFDVKD. This CDR3 is built from 13 residues. The CDR3: CATASTGNGELFF. For the CDR3, the DNA is TGTGCCACTGCGTCGACAGGGAACGGGGAGCTGTTTTTT.

This chain connects TRBV24-1 to TRBJ2-6; D is possibly TRBD1 (5 bases). Germline CDR1 reads KGHDR; CDR2 reads SFDVKD. The length of the CDR3 is 16 residues. The germline V and J ends were trimmed by 4 bases and 0 bases, with 9 bases remaining between them. CDR3 sequence (DNA): TGTGCCACCAGTGAGTCAGGGTTCTCTGGGGCCAACGTCCTGACTTTC. Its translation: CATSESGFSGANVLTF.

The chain has TRBV7-9 and TRBJ1-1; D uncertain. V dropped 5 bases and J dropped 4 bases, with 14 bases sitting between them. Looked up from germline, CDR1 is SEHNR and CDR2 is FQNEAQ (reference sequence). The length of the CDR3 is 14 residues. The CDR3 nucleotides are TGTGCCAGCAGCCCCCAGGTTTTCGGCACTGAAGCTTTCTTT. Its protein is CASSPQVFGTEAFF.

V is TRBV5-4 and J is TRBJ1-2; D not resolved. The CDR3 loop spans 13 amino acids. The germline V gene encodes CDR1 SGHNT and CDR2 YYREEE (reference sequence). V was clipped by 0 bases and J by 4 bases, with 7 bases between them. CDR3 residues: CASSLGEGYGYTF. CDR3 nucleotides: TGTGCCAGCAGCTTGGGCGAGGGCTATGGCTACACCTTC.

The CDR3 region has the DNA TGTGCCAGCAGCGTCCAAGGACTAGCGGGCACAGATACGCAGTATTTT. Residues: CASSVQGLAGTDTQYF. V gene TRBV9 combines with J gene TRBJ2-3; TRBD2 agrees at 10 bases. There are 16 residues in the CDR3. Germline CDR1 is SGDLS and CDR2 is YYNGEE. With 2 bases clipped from V and 1 base from J, the junction kept 4 bases outside the gene matches.

This chain connects TRBV15 to TRBJ2-7; TRBD1 agrees at 8 bases. This CDR3 is 14 amino acids long. The germline V gene has CDR1 LNHNV and CDR2 YYDKDF (reference sequence). V dropped 3 bases and J dropped 4; count of bases not matched to a gene: 5. The CDR3 bases are TGTGCCACCAGCAGGGACAGGGAGTTTTACGAGCAGTACTTC. Amino acids: CATSRDREFYEQYF.